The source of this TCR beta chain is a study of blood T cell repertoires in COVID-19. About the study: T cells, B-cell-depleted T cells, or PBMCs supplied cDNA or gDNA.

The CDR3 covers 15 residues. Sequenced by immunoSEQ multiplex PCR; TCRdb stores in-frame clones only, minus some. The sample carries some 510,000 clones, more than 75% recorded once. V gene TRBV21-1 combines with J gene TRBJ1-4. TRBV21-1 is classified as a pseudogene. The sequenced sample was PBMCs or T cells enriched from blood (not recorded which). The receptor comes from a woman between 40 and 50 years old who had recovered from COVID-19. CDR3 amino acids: CASSPYGRLHEKLFF. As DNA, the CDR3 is TGTGCCAGCAGCCCCTACGGGAGGCTTCACGAAAAACTGTTTTTT.